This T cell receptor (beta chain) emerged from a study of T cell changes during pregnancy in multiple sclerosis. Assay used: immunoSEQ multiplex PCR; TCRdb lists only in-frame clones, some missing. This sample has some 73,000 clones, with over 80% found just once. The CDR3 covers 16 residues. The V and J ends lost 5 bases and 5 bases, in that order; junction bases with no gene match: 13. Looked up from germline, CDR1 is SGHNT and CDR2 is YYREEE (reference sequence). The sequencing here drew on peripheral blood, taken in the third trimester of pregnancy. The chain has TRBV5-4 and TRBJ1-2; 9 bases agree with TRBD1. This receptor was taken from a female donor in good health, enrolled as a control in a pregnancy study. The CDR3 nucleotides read TGTGCCAGCAGAAAATGGGGACAGGGTAGGGGATATGGCTACACCTTC. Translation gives CASRKWGQGRGYGYTF.